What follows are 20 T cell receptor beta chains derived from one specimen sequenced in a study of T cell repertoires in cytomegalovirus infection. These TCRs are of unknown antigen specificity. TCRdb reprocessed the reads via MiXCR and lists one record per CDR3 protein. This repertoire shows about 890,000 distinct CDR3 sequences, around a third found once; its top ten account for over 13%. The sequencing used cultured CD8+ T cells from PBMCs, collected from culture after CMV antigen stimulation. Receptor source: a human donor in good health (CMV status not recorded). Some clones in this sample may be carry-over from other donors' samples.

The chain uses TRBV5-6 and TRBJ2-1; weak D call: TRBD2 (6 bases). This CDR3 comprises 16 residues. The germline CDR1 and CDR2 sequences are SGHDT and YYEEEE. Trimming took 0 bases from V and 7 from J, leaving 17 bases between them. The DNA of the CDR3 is TGTGCCAGCAGCTTGGAGGGACTCCGAGTGAGAAATGAGCAGTTCTTC. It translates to CASSLEGLRVRNEQFF.

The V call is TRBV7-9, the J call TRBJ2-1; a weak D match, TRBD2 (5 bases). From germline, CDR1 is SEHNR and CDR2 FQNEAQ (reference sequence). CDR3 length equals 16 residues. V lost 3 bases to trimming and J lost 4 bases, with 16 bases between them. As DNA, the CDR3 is TGTGCCAGCAGCTTTGAGGGCGCCCACCTTTACAATGAGCAGTTCTTC. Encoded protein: CASSFEGAHLYNEQFF.

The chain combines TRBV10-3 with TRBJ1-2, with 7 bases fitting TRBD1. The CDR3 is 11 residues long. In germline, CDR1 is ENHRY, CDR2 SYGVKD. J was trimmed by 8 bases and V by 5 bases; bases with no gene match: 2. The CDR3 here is CAISTGVGYTF. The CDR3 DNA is TGTGCCATCAGTACAGGGGTAGGCTACACCTTC.

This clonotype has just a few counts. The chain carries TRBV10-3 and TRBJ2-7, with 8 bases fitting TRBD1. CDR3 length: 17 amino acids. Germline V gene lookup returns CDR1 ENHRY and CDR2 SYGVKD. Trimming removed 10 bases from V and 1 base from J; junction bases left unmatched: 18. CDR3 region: CATYNYAPRTGSYEQYF. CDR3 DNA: TGTGCCACTTATAATTACGCTCCGAGGACAGGGTCCTACGAGCAGTACTTC.

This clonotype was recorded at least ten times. CDR3 in amino acids: CASSDRTWEQYV. The DNA for the CDR3 is TGTGCCAGCAGCGACCGGACATGGGAGCAGTACGTC. This chain joins TRBV7-8 and TRBJ2-7, with D perhaps TRBD1 (5 bases). V lost 5 bases, J lost 7 bases, and 12 bases lay in between. The CDR3 loop spans 12 amino acids. CDR1 and CDR2 (germline): SGHVS, FQNEAQ.

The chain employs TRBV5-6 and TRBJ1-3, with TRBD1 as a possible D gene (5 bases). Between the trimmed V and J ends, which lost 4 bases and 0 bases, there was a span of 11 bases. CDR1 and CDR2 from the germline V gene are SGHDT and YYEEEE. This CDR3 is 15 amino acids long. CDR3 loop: CASSKPGGSGNTIYF. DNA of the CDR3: TGTGCCAGCAGCAAACCCGGGGGCTCTGGAAACACCATATATTTT.

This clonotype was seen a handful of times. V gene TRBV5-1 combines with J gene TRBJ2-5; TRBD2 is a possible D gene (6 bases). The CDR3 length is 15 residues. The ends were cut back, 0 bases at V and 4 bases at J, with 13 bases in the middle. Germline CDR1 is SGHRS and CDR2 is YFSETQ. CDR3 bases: TGCGCCAGCAGCTTGGAGGGTGTGGGAGGAGAGACCCAGTACTTC. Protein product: CASSLEGVGGETQYF.

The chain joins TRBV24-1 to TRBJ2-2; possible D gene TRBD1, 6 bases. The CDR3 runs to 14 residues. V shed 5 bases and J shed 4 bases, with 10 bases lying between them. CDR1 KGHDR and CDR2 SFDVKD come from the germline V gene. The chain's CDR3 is CATSVGAFTGELFF. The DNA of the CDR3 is TGTGCCACCAGTGTGGGGGCATTCACCGGGGAGCTGTTTTTT.

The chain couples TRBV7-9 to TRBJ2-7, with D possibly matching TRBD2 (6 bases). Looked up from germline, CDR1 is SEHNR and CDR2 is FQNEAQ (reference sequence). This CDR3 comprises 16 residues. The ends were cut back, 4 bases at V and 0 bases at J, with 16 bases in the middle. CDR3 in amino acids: CASSSGTAGRSYEQYF. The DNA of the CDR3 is TGTGCCAGCAGCTCGGGTACAGCGGGCCGCTCCTACGAGCAGTACTTC.

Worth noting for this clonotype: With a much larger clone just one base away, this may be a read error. The CDR3 protein is CASSLSLKRGCTEAFF. The DNA of the CDR3 is TGTGCCAGCAGCTTATCCTTGAAGAGGGGCTGCACTGAAGCTTTCTTT. This rearrangement joins TRBV7-9 to TRBJ1-1, with D maybe TRBD1 (5 bases). V gave up 2 bases and J gave up 4 bases, with 17 bases separating them. In germline, CDR1 is SEHNR, CDR2 FQNEAQ (reference sequence). The length of the CDR3 is 16 residues.

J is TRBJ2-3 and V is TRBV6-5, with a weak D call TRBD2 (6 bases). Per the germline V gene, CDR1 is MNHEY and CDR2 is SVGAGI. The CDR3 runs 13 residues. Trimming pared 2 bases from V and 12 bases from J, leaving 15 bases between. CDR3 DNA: TGTGCCAGCAGTTACGGAGACGGGGGAGTCCAGTATTTT. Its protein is CASSYGDGGVQYF.

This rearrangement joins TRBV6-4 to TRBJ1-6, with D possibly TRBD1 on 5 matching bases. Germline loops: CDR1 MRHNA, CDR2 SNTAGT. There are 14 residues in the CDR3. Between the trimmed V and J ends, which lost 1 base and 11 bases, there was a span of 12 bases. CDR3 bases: TGTGCCAGCAGTGACTTCGCAGGGTCTACACCCCTCCACTTT. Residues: CASSDFAGSTPLHF.

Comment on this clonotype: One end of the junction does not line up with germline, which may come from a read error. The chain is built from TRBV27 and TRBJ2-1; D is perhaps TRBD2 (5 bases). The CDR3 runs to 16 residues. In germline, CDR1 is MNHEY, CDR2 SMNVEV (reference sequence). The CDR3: CACSPPGRANYNEQFF. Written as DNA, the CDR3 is TGTGCCTGCAGTCCTCCCGGGCGGGCCAACTACAATGAGCAGTTCTTC.

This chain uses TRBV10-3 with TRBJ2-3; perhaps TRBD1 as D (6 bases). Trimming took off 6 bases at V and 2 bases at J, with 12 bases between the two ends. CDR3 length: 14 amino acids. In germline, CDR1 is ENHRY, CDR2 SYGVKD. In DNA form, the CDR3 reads TGTGCCATCAGCCCCAGGGGAGACACAGATACGCAGTATTTT. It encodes CAISPRGDTDTQYF.

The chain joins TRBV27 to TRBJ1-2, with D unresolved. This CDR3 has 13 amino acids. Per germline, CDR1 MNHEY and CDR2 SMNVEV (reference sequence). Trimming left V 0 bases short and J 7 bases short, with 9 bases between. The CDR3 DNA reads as TGTGCCAGCAGTTTATCTGGAAAGGCTGGCTACACCTTC. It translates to CASSLSGKAGYTF.

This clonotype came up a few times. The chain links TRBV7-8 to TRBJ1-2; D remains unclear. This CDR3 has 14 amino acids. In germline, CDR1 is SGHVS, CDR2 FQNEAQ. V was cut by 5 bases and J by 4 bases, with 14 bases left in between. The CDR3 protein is CASSPSTSVYGYTF. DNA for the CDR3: TGTGCCAGCAGCCCCTCCACGTCGGTCTATGGCTACACCTTC.

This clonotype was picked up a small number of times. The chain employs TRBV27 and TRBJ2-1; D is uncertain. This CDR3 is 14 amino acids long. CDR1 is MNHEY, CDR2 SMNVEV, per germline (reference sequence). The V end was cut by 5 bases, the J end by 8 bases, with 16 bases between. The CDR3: CASSLPGWPDEQFF. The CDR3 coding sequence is TGTGCCAGCAGTCTCCCCGGGTGGCCAGATGAGCAGTTCTTC.

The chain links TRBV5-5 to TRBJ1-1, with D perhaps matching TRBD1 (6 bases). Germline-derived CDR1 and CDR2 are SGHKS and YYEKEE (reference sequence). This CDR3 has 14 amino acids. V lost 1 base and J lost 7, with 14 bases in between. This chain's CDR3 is CASSLKYRGGEAFF. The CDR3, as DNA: TGTGCCAGCAGCTTGAAATACCGAGGGGGTGAAGCTTTCTTT.

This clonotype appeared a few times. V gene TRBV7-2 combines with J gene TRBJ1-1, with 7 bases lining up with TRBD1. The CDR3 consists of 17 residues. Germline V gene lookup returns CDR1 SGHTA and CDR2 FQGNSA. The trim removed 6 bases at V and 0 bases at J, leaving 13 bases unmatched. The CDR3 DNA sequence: TGTGCCAGCAGTCAGAGGGGGCGAGGGATCGTGAACACTGAAGCTTTCTTT. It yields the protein CASSQRGRGIVNTEAFF.

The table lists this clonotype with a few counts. This CDR3 reads CASKVGGPEAFF. The CDR3, as DNA: TGTGCCAGCAAGGTAGGGGGGCCTGAAGCTTTCTTT. The chain carries TRBV7-9 and TRBJ1-1; D perhaps matches TRBD1 (6 bases). The CDR3 extends over 12 amino acids. V was cut by 7 bases and J by 6 bases, with 12 bases left in between. The germline V gene has CDR1 SEHNR and CDR2 FQNEAQ (reference sequence). Full variable domain (remainder filled in from reference TRBV7-9 and TRBJ1-1): DTGVSQNPRHKITKRGQNVTFRCDPISEHNRLYWYRQTLGQGPEFLTYFQNEAQLEKSRLLSDRFSAERPKGSFSTLEIQRTEQGDSAMYLCASKVGGPEAFFGQGTRLTVV.